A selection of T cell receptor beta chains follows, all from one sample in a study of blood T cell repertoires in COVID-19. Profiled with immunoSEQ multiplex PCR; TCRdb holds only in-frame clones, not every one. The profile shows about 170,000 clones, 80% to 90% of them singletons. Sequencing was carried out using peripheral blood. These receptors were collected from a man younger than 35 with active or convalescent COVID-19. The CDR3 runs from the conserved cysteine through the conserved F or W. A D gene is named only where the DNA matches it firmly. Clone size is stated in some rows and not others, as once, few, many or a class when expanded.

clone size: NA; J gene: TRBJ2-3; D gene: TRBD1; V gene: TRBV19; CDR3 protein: CASSTPGTESTDTQYF; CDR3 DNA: TGTGCCAGTAGTACTCCCGGGACAGAAAGCACAGATACGCAGTATTTT
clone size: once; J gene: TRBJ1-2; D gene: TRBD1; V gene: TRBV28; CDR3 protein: CASGTTGTYGYTF; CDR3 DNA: TGTGCCAGCGGAACGACAGGGACCTATGGCTACACCTTC
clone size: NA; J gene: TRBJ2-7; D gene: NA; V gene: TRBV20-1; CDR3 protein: CSASQNRNEQYF; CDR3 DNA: TGCAGTGCTAGTCAAAACAGGAACGAGCAGTACTTC
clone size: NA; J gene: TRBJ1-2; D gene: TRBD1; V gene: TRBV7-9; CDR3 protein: CASSLGTGGYTF; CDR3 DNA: TGTGCCAGCAGCTTAGGGACAGGGGGCTACACCTTC
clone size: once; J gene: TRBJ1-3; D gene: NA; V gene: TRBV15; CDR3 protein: CATSIKRGSGNTIYF; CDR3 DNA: TGTGCCACCAGCATAAAAAGGGGATCCGGAAACACCATATATTTT
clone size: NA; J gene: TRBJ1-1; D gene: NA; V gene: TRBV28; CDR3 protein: CASSLVAQAAEAFF; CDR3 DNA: TGTGCCAGCAGTCTGGTCGCACAGGCGGCTGAAGCTTTCTTT
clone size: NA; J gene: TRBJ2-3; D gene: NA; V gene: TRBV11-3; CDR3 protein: CASSSSYTSTDTQYF; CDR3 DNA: TGTGCCAGCAGCTCATCCTATACCTCCACAGATACGCAGTATTTT
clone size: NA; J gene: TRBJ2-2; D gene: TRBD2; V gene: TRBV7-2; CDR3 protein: CASSLDRAGVRPAAGELFF; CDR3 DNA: TGTGCCAGCAGCTTAGATCGAGCGGGAGTTCGCCCGGCGGCCGGGGAGCTGTTTTTT
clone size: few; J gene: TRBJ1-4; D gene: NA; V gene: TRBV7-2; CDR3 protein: CASSLGGRVEEKLFF; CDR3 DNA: TGTGCCAGCAGCTTAGGCGGCAGGGTGGAGGAAAAACTGTTTTTT
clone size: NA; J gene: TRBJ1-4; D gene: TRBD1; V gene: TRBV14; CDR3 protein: CASSFGQGTWEKLFF; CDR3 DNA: TGTGCCAGCAGCTTCGGACAGGGGACTTGGGAAAAACTGTTTTTT
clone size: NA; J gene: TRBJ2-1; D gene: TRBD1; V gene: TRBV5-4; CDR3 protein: CASSLEQGVGSEQFF; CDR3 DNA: TGTGCCAGCAGCTTGGAGCAGGGGGTCGGCAGTGAGCAGTTCTTC
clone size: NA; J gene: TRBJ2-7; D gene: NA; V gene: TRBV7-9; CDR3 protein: CASSLTFGSRVEQYF; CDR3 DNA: TGTGCCAGCAGCTTAACCTTTGGCAGTCGGGTCGAGCAGTACTTC
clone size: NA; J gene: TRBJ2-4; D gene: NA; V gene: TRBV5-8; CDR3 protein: CASSFPLAKNIQYF; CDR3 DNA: TGTGCCAGCAGCTTCCCCTTAGCCAAAAACATTCAGTACTTC
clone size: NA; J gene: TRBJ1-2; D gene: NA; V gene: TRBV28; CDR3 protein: CASTTGSNYGYTF; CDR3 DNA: TGTGCCAGCACCACGGGATCAAACTATGGCTACACCTTC
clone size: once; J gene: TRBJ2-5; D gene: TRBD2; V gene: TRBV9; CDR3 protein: CASSVGGGGGETQYF; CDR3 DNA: TGTGCCAGCAGCGTAGGAGGAGGCGGGGGAGAGACCCAGTACTTC
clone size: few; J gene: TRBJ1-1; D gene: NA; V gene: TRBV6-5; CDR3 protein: CASSYGRGRNTEAFF; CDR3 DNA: TGTGCCAGCAGTTACGGGAGGGGCCGGAACACTGAAGCTTTCTTT
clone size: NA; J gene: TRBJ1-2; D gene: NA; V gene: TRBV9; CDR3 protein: CASSVSAIDFYGYTF; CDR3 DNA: TGTGCCAGCAGCGTATCGGCTATTGACTTCTATGGCTACACCTTC
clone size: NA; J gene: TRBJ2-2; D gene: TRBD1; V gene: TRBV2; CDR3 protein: CASRTGVWGTGELFF; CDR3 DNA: TGTGCCAGCAGGACAGGGGTCTGGGGAACCGGGGAGCTGTTTTTT
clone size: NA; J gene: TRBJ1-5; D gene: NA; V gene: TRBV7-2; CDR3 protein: CASSLAMTTAGDQPQHF; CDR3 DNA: TGTGCCAGCAGCTTAGCGATGACGACAGCCGGAGATCAGCCCCAGCATTTT
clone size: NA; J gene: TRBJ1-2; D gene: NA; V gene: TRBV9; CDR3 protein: CASSVSVLSNYGYTF; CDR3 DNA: TGTGCCAGCAGCGTATCAGTTTTGTCTAACTATGGCTACACCTTC
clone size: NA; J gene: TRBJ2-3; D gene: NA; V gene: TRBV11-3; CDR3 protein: CASSTPRGPGDTQYF; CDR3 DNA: TGTGCCAGCAGCACTCCAAGAGGGCCGGGAGATACGCAGTATTTT
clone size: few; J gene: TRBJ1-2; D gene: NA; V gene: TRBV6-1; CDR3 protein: CASSEGSPNYGYTF; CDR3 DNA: TGTGCCAGCAGTGAAGGCAGTCCTAACTATGGCTACACCTTC
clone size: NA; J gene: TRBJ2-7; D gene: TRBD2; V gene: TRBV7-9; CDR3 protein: CASSYTGTSEPYEQYF; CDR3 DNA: TGTGCCAGCAGCTATACCGGGACTAGCGAGCCCTACGAGCAGTACTTC
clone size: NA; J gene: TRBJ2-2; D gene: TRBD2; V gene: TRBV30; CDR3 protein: CAWRGSGTGTGELFF; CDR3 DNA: TGTGCCTGGCGGGGGAGCGGGACGGGCACCGGGGAGCTGTTTTTT
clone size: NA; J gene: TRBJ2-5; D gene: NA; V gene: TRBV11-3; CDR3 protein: CASSLVYGRGEETQYF; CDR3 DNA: TGTGCCAGCAGCTTAGTTTACGGGAGAGGGGAAGAGACCCAGTACTTC
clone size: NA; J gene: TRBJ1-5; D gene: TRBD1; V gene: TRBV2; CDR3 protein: CASMGQFDQPQHF; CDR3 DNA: TGTGCCAGCATGGGACAGTTCGATCAGCCCCAGCATTTT
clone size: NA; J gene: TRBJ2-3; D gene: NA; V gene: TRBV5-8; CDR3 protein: CASSLAVQGGDTQYF; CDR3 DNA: TGTGCCAGCAGCTTGGCTGTCCAAGGAGGAGATACGCAGTATTTT
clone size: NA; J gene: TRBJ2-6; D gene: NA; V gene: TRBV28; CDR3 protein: CASSPGGTSGANVLTF; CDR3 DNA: TGTGCCAGCAGCCCAGGGGGGACCTCTGGGGCCAACGTCCTGACTTTC
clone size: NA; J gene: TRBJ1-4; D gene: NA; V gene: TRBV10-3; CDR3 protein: CAISELGANEKLFF; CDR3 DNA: TGTGCCATCAGTGAGCTGGGGGCCAATGAAAAACTGTTTTTT